The entry that follows covers one T cell receptor beta chain sequence. The data derive from a study of technical replicates of blood from a handful of donors. The CDR3 is 14 amino acids. V was shortened by 4 bases and J by 4 bases, with 13 bases between the two germline ends. Germline V gene lookup returns CDR1 SNHLY and CDR2 FYNNEI. Produced via immunoSEQ multiplex PCR; TCRdb's table is partial and in-frame only. The sample has 70,000 to 85,000 clones, 95% to 98% seen once; the top ten hold approximately 0.2%. The chain has TRBV2 and TRBJ1-2; tentative D call: TRBD1 (5 bases). Sequencing was carried out using T cells isolated from PBMCs. The source of this sequence is a human donor in good health. The chain's CDR3 is CASSGRAIGYGYTF. The CDR3 DNA follows: TGTGCCAGCAGTGGCAGGGCAATAGGCTATGGCTACACCTTC.